Below, 21 T cell receptor beta chains from the same sample are listed, as sequenced in a study of cytomegalovirus exposure and HLA in healthy donors. PCR involved 60 Vbeta and 13 Jbeta primers. TCRdb's copy holds only in-frame clones and misses some; the assay was immunoSEQ multiplex PCR. The sample lists some 40,000 clones; 82% were seen once. The specimen was PBMCs. The receptor source for this set is a woman between 18 and 29 years old in good health and CMV-seropositive.

The chain has TRBV19 and TRBJ2-7, with 9 bases matching TRBD1. The CDR3 loop spans 14 amino acids. V lost 6 bases and J lost 5; bases outside the gene matches: 8. Looked up from germline, CDR1 is LNHDA and CDR2 is SQIVND (reference sequence). The CDR3 region is CASRNRDRVNEQYF. In DNA, the CDR3 is TGTGCCAGTAGAAACCGGGACAGGGTAAACGAGCAGTACTTC.

This chain uses TRBV11-2 with TRBJ2-3, with 12 bases fitting TRBD2. Unmatched junction bases numbered 4, after V lost 6 bases and J lost 0 bases. Germline V CDR1 and CDR2: SGHAT, FQNNGV. This CDR3 is built from 16 residues. The chain's CDR3 is CASSPSGGASTDTQYF. The CDR3 DNA reads as TGTGCCAGCAGTCCTAGCGGGGGGGCTAGCACAGATACGCAGTATTTT. The full variable domain, completed using reference TRBV11-2 and TRBJ2-3, is EAGVAQSPRYKIIEKRQSVAFWCNPISGHATLYWYQQILGQGPKLLIQFQNNGVVDDSQLPKDRFSAERLKGVDSTLKIQPAKLEDSAVYLCASSPSGGASTDTQYFGPGTRLTVL.

This clone occurred once. The chain has TRBV5-8 and TRBJ1-2; D ambiguous. The CDR3 has 13 residues. V was pared by 4 bases and J by 5 bases, with 12 bases between. The germline V gene encodes CDR1 SGHTS and CDR2 YDEGEE. The CDR3 coding sequence is TGTGCCAGCAGCCTCTGGGCGCTGTATGGCTACACCTTC. Translation: CASSLWALYGYTF.

J is TRBJ2-3 and V is TRBV19; 7 bases map to TRBD2. J gave up 0 bases and V 5 bases, and 8 bases lay outside the gene matches. CDR1 is LNHDA and CDR2 is SQIVND in the germline V gene (reference sequence). This CDR3 spans 16 amino acids. The CDR3 bases are TGTGCCAGTAGTTCGCTCGCGGGAGCTAGCACAGATACGCAGTATTTT. Its translation is CASSSLAGASTDTQYF.

The chain is built from TRBV25-1 and TRBJ1-4; D is unresolved. Germline CDR1 reads MGHDK; CDR2 reads SYGVNS. The V and J ends lost 1 base and 0 bases respectively, with 15 bases between them. This CDR3 region has 18 residues. DNA of the CDR3: TGTGCCAGCAGTGAATCCGTCCACCGGAGGACAACTAATGAAAAACTGTTTTTT. Residues: CASSESVHRRTTNEKLFF. The entire variable domain, with the rest obtained from reference TRBV25-1 and TRBJ1-4, is as follows: EADIYQTPRYLVIGTGKKITLECSQTMGHDKMYWYQQDPGMELHLIHYSYGVNSTEKGDLSSESTVSRIRTEHFPLTLESARPSHTSQYLCASSESVHRRTTNEKLFFGSGTQLSVL.

The chain links TRBV5-1 to TRBJ1-1; TRBD1 matches 12 bases. V gave up 4 bases and J gave up 1 base; unmatched junction bases: 5. The CDR3 sequence is 16 residues long. The germline CDR1 and CDR2 sequences are SGHRS and YFSETQ. CDR3 protein: CASSRGQGATNTEAFF. CDR3 DNA: TGCGCCAGCAGCAGGGGACAGGGGGCGACGAACACTGAAGCTTTCTTT.

CDR3 DNA: TGTGCCAGCAGTTACGGGAGGAACAGATTTGCGGCTGAGCAGTTCTTC. Protein: CASSYGRNRFAAEQFF. The rearrangement links TRBV6-5 to TRBJ2-1; D possibly corresponds to TRBD2 (6 bases). The CDR3 has 16 amino acids. V was shortened by 2 bases and J by 9 bases, with 20 bases between the two germline ends. Germline V CDR1 and CDR2: MNHEY, SVGAGI.

This chain joins TRBV19 and TRBJ1-5; D may be TRBD1 (6 bases). The CDR3 runs to 15 residues. Between the trimmed V and J ends, which lost 8 bases and 0 bases, there was a span of 14 bases. CDR1 LNHDA and CDR2 SQIVND come from the germline V gene (reference sequence). This CDR3 is CASGPGVYSNQPQHF. The CDR3 DNA reads as TGTGCCAGTGGGCCAGGGGTATATAGCAATCAGCCCCAGCATTTT.

The chain combines TRBV6-4 with TRBJ2-1; 13 bases agree with TRBD2. Trimming at V came to 5 bases and at J to 8 bases, leaving 9 bases not matched to a gene. The CDR3 contains 16 residues. Germline V gene lookup returns CDR1 MRHNA and CDR2 SNTAGT. CDR3 in amino acids: CASSPRLAGGGDEQFF. As DNA, the CDR3 is TGTGCCAGCAGTCCGCGACTAGCGGGGGGCGGTGATGAGCAGTTCTTC.

The chain recombines TRBV18 with TRBJ2-1; 7 bases map to TRBD2. This CDR3 is 16 amino acids long. V lost 3 bases and J lost 3; bases outside the gene matches: 8. The germline gives CDR1 KGHSH, CDR2 LQKENI. The CDR3 DNA reads TGTGCCAGCTCACCCCCCAGGAGCGGGGTCTACAATGAGCAGTTCTTC. It translates to CASSPPRSGVYNEQFF.

The gene calls are TRBV25-1 and TRBJ1-1, with 12 bases aligning to TRBD1. With 4 bases clipped from V and 0 bases from J, the junction kept 6 bases outside the gene matches. The CDR3 contains 17 residues. Germline V CDR1 and CDR2: MGHDK, SYGVNS. The CDR3, as DNA: TGTGCCAGCAGTGGGGACAGGGGGCCAATGATGAACACTGAAGCTTTCTTT. This sequence encodes CASSGDRGPMMNTEAFF.

The chain uses TRBV30 and TRBJ2-1; 7 nucleotides agree with TRBD2. Trimming at V came to 4 bases and at J to 13 bases, leaving 7 bases not matched to a gene. Germline lookup yields CDR1 GTSNPN and CDR2 SVGIG (reference sequence). CDR3 size: 11 residues. CDR3 sequence: CAWNEGLPQFF. The CDR3 nucleotides are TGTGCCTGGAACGAGGGACTACCCCAGTTCTTC.

CDR3 DNA sequence: TGCGCCAGCAGCTTTTCCTCTCAGGGGCGTATTAGGGAAGATGGGCAGTTCTTC. Amino acids: CASSFSSQGRIREDGQFF. The J gene is TRBJ2-1, the V gene TRBV5-1, with D tentatively TRBD1 (6 bases). The V end lost 2 bases, the J end lost 12 bases, and 30 bases lay between the germline ends. Germline CDR1 SGHRS, CDR2 YFSETQ. CDR3 length: 18 amino acids. Variable domain in full (rest from reference TRBV5-1 and TRBJ2-1): KAGVTQTPRYLIKTRGQQVTLSCSPISGHRSVSWYQQTPGQGLQFLFEYFSETQRNKGNFPGRFSGRQFSNSRSEMNVSTLELGDSALYLCASSFSSQGRIREDGQFFGPGTRLTVL.

This sequence joins TRBV7-2 and TRBJ2-3, with D possibly matching TRBD2 (5 bases). V lost 5 bases and J lost 4, with 10 bases in between. CDR1 is SGHTA, CDR2 FQGNSA, per germline. This CDR3 spans 13 amino acids. DNA for the CDR3: TGTGCCAGCAGCCCGGGGATTCCAGATACGCAGTATTTT. It codes for CASSPGIPDTQYF.

V and J are TRBV7-2 and TRBJ1-5, with TRBD1 matching over 7 bases. Germline values: CDR1 SGHTA, CDR2 FQGNSA. The CDR3 loop spans 18 amino acids. J gave up 4 bases and V 0 bases, and 12 bases lay outside the gene matches. This CDR3 reads CASSLAHGRGVRNQPQHF. The CDR3 DNA reads TGTGCCAGCAGCTTAGCGCACGGCAGGGGGGTACGAAATCAGCCCCAGCATTTT.

This clone was detected only once. The V gene is TRBV7-2, the J gene TRBJ2-2; D is unresolved. Germline V CDR1 and CDR2: SGHTA, FQGNSA. CDR3 size: 15 residues. The V end lost 5 bases, the J end lost 4 bases, and 14 bases lay between the germline ends. In DNA, the CDR3 is TGTGCCAGCAGCCCTCAGGTGACCCTCACCGGGGAGCTGTTTTTT. Protein: CASSPQVTLTGELFF.

The CDR3 DNA is TGTGCCAGCAGCGCGAGGGGGGACAGGGGTGATTCACCCCTCCACTTT. Translating gives CASSARGDRGDSPLHF. V and J are TRBV9 and TRBJ1-6; the match to TRBD1 covers 10 bases. V gave up 3 bases and J gave up 8 bases; unmatched junction bases: 8. The CDR3 has 16 amino acids. The germline V gene has CDR1 SGDLS and CDR2 YYNGEE.

This clone was counted once. V and J are TRBV5-1 and TRBJ2-1, with TRBD2 matching 7 bases. V trimming: 2 bases; J trimming: 7 bases; junction bases outside the gene matches: 6. The CDR3 loop spans 14 amino acids. Germline loops: CDR1 SGHRS, CDR2 YFSETQ. Here the CDR3 reads CASSFGTTRNEQFF. CDR3 sequence (DNA): TGCGCCAGCAGCTTCGGGACTACCAGAAATGAGCAGTTCTTC.

This clone was detected only once. The chain joins TRBV7-9 to TRBJ2-7; D perhaps matches TRBD2 (6 bases). V was shortened by 1 base and J by 5 bases, with 24 bases between the two germline ends. From germline, CDR1 is SEHNR and CDR2 FQNEAQ (reference sequence). The CDR3 has 18 residues. The CDR3, as DNA: TGTGCCAGCAGCTTAGTTCAGTTGGGCGGCGAATGGGAGGACGAGCAGTACTTC. Residues: CASSLVQLGGEWEDEQYF.

In the case of this clone: Germline is not matched at one junction end, which may reflect a read error. Other DNA sequences in this sample translate to the same CDR3. The chain is built from TRBV6-5 and TRBJ1-1; the match to TRBD1 covers 10 bases. This CDR3 is 16 amino acids long. Germline V CDR1 and CDR2: MNHEY, SVGAGI. This CDR3 reads CASSYSSGTGATEAFF. CDR3 sequence (DNA): TGTGCCAGCAGTTACTCGTCCGGGACAGGGGCGACTGAAGCTTTCTTC.

This chain connects TRBV5-1 to TRBJ1-5; 9 bases align to TRBD1. The V and J ends lost 0 bases and 8 bases, in that order; junction bases with no gene match: 6. The V gene's germline CDR1 is SGHRS and CDR2 YFSETQ. The CDR3 is made up of 15 amino acids. Written as DNA, the CDR3 is TGCGCCAGCAGCTTGGGGGACAGGGTGAAAGAGCCCCAGCATTTT. Translation: CASSLGDRVKEPQHF.